The 13 T cell receptor beta chains reported below all come from one sample, sequenced in a study of blood T cell repertoires in COVID-19 (dated by TCRdb to about 2020). Receptor libraries were prepared by the immunoSEQ multiplex PCR assay. In its TCRdb copy, this immuneACCESS table keeps in-frame sequences only and misses some clones. Where compared with another copy, unresolved V genes explain less than half of these, and the others have no known cause. Present in this sample are around 100,000 clones, around four fifths of which were seen just once. The top ten clonotypes cover 13% of the sample. The source material was peripheral blood. Receptors were obtained from a man in his fifties with active or convalescent COVID-19.

This clone has a handful of counts. This chain joins TRBV6-1 and TRBJ1-2; 11 nucleotides align to TRBD1. J was trimmed by 3 bases and V by 1 base; bases with no gene match: 1. The CDR3 is 15 residues long. CDR1 is MNHNS, CDR2 SASEGT, per germline. This CDR3 is CASSEGTGGYYGYTF. The CDR3 DNA follows: TGTGCCAGCAGTGAAGGGACAGGGGGCTACTATGGCTACACCTTC.

The V gene is TRBV5-4, the J gene TRBJ2-3; TRBD2 matches at 7 bases. The CDR3 spans 14 residues. In germline, CDR1 is SGHNT, CDR2 YYREEE (reference sequence). The ends lost 2 bases at V and 6 bases at J; junction bases unmatched: 6. In DNA form, the CDR3 reads TGTGCCAGCAGCTTCCAGGACGGGGGGGATACGCAGTATTTT. Residues: CASSFQDGGDTQYF.

J is TRBJ1-3 and V is TRBV2; 8 bases align to TRBD1. CDR1 SNHLY and CDR2 FYNNEI come from the germline V gene. There are 16 residues in the CDR3. Trimming took 5 bases from V and 0 from J; bases not matched to a gene: 6. Written as DNA, the CDR3 is TGTGCCAGCAGTCCGACAGGGGCAATCTCTGGAAACACCATATATTTT. Residues: CASSPTGAISGNTIYF.

The chain recombines TRBV4-2 with TRBJ1-4; D call uncertain. V was shortened by 0 bases and J by 4 bases, with 12 bases between the two germline ends. The CDR3 contains 16 residues. The germline V gene encodes CDR1 LGHNA and CDR2 YNFKEQ. For the CDR3, the DNA is TGTGCCAGCAGCCAAGATCTGGGCAGCTATAATGAAAAACTGTTTTTT. Translated, it gives CASSQDLGSYNEKLFF.

The chain employs TRBV19 and TRBJ1-1; perhaps TRBD1 as D (5 bases). Germline V gives CDR1 LNHDA, CDR2 SQIVND (reference sequence). V shed 6 bases and J shed 5 bases, with 13 bases lying between them. The CDR3 has 13 amino acids. CDR3: CASSLGDSTEAFF. CDR3 sequence (DNA): TGTGCCAGTAGCCTAGGGGATTCAACTGAAGCTTTCTTT.

The chain recombines TRBV4-1 with TRBJ2-2, with 7 bases identical to TRBD2. The V and J ends lost 3 bases and 3 bases, in that order; junction bases with no gene match: 1. This CDR3 spans 14 amino acids. CDR1 is MGHRA and CDR2 is YSYEKL in the germline V gene. The CDR3 coding sequence is TGCGCCAGCAGCCATGCGGGGGACACCGGGGAGCTGTTTTTT. It is translated as CASSHAGDTGELFF.

This clone is a singleton in its sample. The V call is TRBV6-5, the J call TRBJ1-4, with D tentatively TRBD1 (5 bases). Germline loops: CDR1 MNHEY, CDR2 SVGAGI. CDR3 length equals 14 residues. The ends were cut back, 6 bases at V and 8 bases at J, with 16 bases in the middle. CDR3 coding DNA: TGTGCCAGCAGGGGACTGTTGGGGATCGAAAAACTGTTTTTT. Its protein is CASRGLLGIEKLFF.

The chain joins TRBV19 to TRBJ2-7; D possibly corresponds to TRBD1 (6 bases). This CDR3 region has 14 residues. The germline V gene has CDR1 LNHDA and CDR2 SQIVND (reference sequence). Trimming shortened V by 6 bases and J by 7 bases, and 19 bases separated the two germline ends. The CDR3 spells CASRMTGPQGEQYF. In DNA, the CDR3 is TGTGCCAGTAGAATGACAGGACCCCAGGGTGAGCAGTACTTC.

J is TRBJ2-3 and V is TRBV11-3, with TRBD1 matching 7 bases. The CDR3 has 18 amino acids. With 5 bases clipped from V and 0 bases from J, the junction kept 14 bases outside the gene matches. The V gene's germline CDR1 is SGHNT and CDR2 YENEEA. CDR3 in amino acids: CASSIGTVKLYSTDTQYF. The CDR3 nucleotides are TGTGCCAGCAGCATCGGGACAGTCAAACTATATAGCACAGATACGCAGTATTTT.

The chain links TRBV2 to TRBJ1-5; no clear D gene. This CDR3 is built from 12 residues. Per germline, CDR1 SNHLY and CDR2 FYNNEI. Trimming removed 3 bases at V and 4 bases at J, with 4 bases between. The CDR3 sequence is CASSDSNQPQHF. The CDR3 nucleotides are TGTGCCAGCAGTGACAGTAATCAGCCCCAGCATTTT.

The rearrangement links TRBV7-2 to TRBJ2-7; the match to TRBD2 covers 8 bases. Germline-derived CDR1 and CDR2 are SGHTA and FQGNSA. Losses at the gene ends were 3 bases for V and 3 bases for J; bases not matched to a gene: 4. The length of the CDR3 is 14 residues. The DNA of the CDR3 is TGTGCCAGCAGCTTTACGGGAGGGAACTACGAGCAGTACTTC. Translation gives CASSFTGGNYEQYF.

This clone was detected a few times. The chain is built from TRBV3-1 (or the pseudogene TRBV3-2) and TRBJ1-2, with D possibly TRBD1 on 5 matching bases. This CDR3 spans 16 amino acids. CDR1 is LGHDT, CDR2 YNNKEL, per germline (reference sequence). V lost 5 bases and J 3 bases, leaving 19 bases between the germline ends. The CDR3 here is CASSNRGDSGYYGYTF. CDR3 DNA sequence: TGTGCCAGCAGCAACAGAGGGGACTCGGGCTACTATGGCTACACCTTC.

V gene TRBV19 combines with J gene TRBJ2-2; 7 bases agree with TRBD2. Germline-derived CDR1 and CDR2 are LNHDA and SQIVND (reference sequence). V shed 6 bases, J shed 3 bases, and the junction held 7 bases outside the gene matches. The CDR3 length is 15 residues. CDR3 protein: CASRAGEGYTGELFF. DNA for the CDR3: TGTGCCAGTAGGGCCGGGGAGGGGTACACCGGGGAGCTGTTTTTT.